The rows below give T cell receptor beta chains drawn from one sample of a study of cytomegalovirus exposure and HLA in healthy donors. Generated by immunoSEQ multiplex PCR, the TCRdb table keeps only in-frame clones and is missing some. The profile shows some 130,000 clones, around 78% of them singletons. Sequencing was done on a sample of PBMCs. The source is a woman in her 50s in good health and CMV-seronegative. Each CDR3 is given with its conserved first and last residue. A D gene is named only where the DNA matches it firmly. Rows may omit the clone size; those that give it use once, few, many or a size class.

v_gene	abundance	d_gene	j_gene	CDR3nt	CDR3aa
TRBV10-3	.	.	TRBJ2-6	TGTGCCATCAGTGAGGAGGTCTCTGGGGCCAACGTCCTGACTTTC	CAISEEVSGANVLTF
TRBV6-5	.	.	TRBJ1-5	TGTGCCAGCAGTTACTCGAGTCCCGGAGGCAATCAGCCCCAGCATTTT	CASSYSSPGGNQPQHF
TRBV9	.	.	TRBJ1-3	TGTGCCAGCAGCGTAGAGTCCGGTGGAAACACCATATATTTT	CASSVESGGNTIYF
TRBV30	.	.	TRBJ2-3	TGTGCCTGGAGTGTACAGGGACCCGCCGCGCAGTATTTT	CAWSVQGPAAQYF
TRBV4-2	.	TRBD2	TRBJ2-7	TGTGCCAGCAGCCAAGACCCGGGAGGTTCCTACGAGCAGTACTTC	CASSQDPGGSYEQYF
TRBV5-5	few	.	TRBJ2-1	TGTGCCAGCAGCTTGCGACTGACTTTCGAGAATGAGCAGTTCTTC	CASSLRLTFENEQFF
TRBV5-8	few	TRBD1	TRBJ1-5	TGTGCCAGCAGCTTGTCAGGGGGCTTCAGCAATCAGCCCCAGCATTTT	CASSLSGGFSNQPQHF
TRBV5-4	.	.	TRBJ1-4	TGTGCCAGCAGCTCCACAGGGTGGGGTGAAAAACTGTTTTTT	CASSSTGWGEKLFF
TRBV6-5	.	.	TRBJ1-2	TGTGCCAGCAGTGGACATCCCCATGGCTACACCTTC	CASSGHPHGYTF
TRBV25-1	.	TRBD1	TRBJ1-1	TGTGCCAGCGTACCTGACAGGGGGCGCGGGAGAGGCACTGAAGCTTTCTTT	CASVPDRGRGRGTEAFF
TRBV10-3	.	.	TRBJ2-6	TGTGCCATCAGCACCAGGGGCTCCGGGGCCAACGTCCTGACTTTC	CAISTRGSGANVLTF
TRBV4-3	.	.	TRBJ1-5	TGCGCCAGCAGCCAAGGCCGACGGCATTCCAGGGGTTTCTGGGAACAGCCCCAGAATTTT	CASSQGRRHSRGFWEQPQNF
TRBV5-1	few	TRBD1	TRBJ2-7	TGCGCCAGCAGCCCCAGGGGCGGGACAGGGGGCTACGAGCAGTACTTC	CASSPRGGTGGYEQYF
TRBV5-6	.	TRBD1	TRBJ2-5	TGTGCCAGCAGCGTGGGACAGGGGGCGAACGGAGAGACCCAGTACTTC	CASSVGQGANGETQYF
TRBV5-4	.	.	TRBJ2-2	TGTGCCAGCAGCTCACTTCGGGGAAAAAGGGAGCTGTTTTTT	CASSSLRGKRELFF
TRBV7-2	.	.	TRBJ1-1	TGTGCCAGCAGCATAAGTAGGGGAGGGGTCGAAGCTTTCTTT	CASSISRGGVEAFF
TRBV7-8	.	.	TRBJ2-2	TGTGCCAGCAGCTCCCCTCCGGGGGAACCGAACACCGGGGAGCTGTTTTTT	CASSSPPGEPNTGELFF
TRBV19	.	.	TRBJ2-2	TGTGCCAGTAGTTGGCTCTCTACCGGGGAGCTGTTTTTT	CASSWLSTGELFF
TRBV19	.	TRBD1	TRBJ1-5	TGTGCCACCACGACAGGGGGCCAGCCCCAGCATTTT	CATTTGGQPQHF
TRBV29-1	.	TRBD2	TRBJ2-5	TGCAGCGCCAGACTAGCGGGAGAGACCCAGTACTTC	CSARLAGETQYF
TRBV2	.	TRBD1	TRBJ1-2	TGTGCCAGCAGTGGGGACAGGGTGTATGGCTACACCTTC	CASSGDRVYGYTF
TRBV27	.	.	TRBJ1-1	TGTGCCAGCAGTTTGGGGGGGGCCAACACTGAAGCTTTCTTT	CASSLGGANTEAFF
TRBV28	.	TRBD1	TRBJ1-4	TGTGCCAGCAGGCCTGGGACAGGGCAGGGTGAAAAACTGTTTTTT	CASRPGTGQGEKLFF
TRBV5-1	.	TRBD2	TRBJ2-3	TGCGCCAGCAGCTTGGTAGGGTCTAGCGGGATAGAAATACCGAGCACAGATACGCAGTATTTT	CASSLVGSSGIEIPSTDTQYF
TRBV25-1	.	.	TRBJ2-1	TGTGCCAGCAGTGTTGGCCGCAATGAGCAGTTCTTC	CASSVGRNEQFF
TRBV2	.	.	TRBJ2-1	TGTGCCATCCTAATTGCGGCGAAGGGGGATGAGCAGTTCTTC	CAILIAAKGDEQFF
TRBV15	.	.	TRBJ1-2	TGTGCCACCAGCAGAGAGAGGGGGACGGACTCTAACTATGGCTACACCTTC	CATSRERGTDSNYGYTF
TRBV4-1	.	.	TRBJ1-5	TGCGCCAGCAGCCAGTCGGACAGTTTTAATCAGCCCCAGCATTTT	CASSQSDSFNQPQHF
TRBV5-4	.	.	TRBJ1-2	TGTGCCAGCAGTAACCGAGGGGGTTATGGCTACACCTTC	CASSNRGGYGYTF
TRBV5-1	.	TRBD1	TRBJ1-1	TGCGCCAGCAGCTTGGCCGGGACAGGGGTCTCGAACACTGAAGCTTTCTTT	CASSLAGTGVSNTEAFF
TRBV29-1	.	TRBD2	TRBJ2-2	TGCAGCGTCTCTTATCCTACTAGCGGGAGGAGCCCGAGGGTGGGCACCGGGGAGCTGTTTTTT	CSVSYPTSGRSPRVGTGELFF
TRBV15	.	.	TRBJ2-6	TGTGCCACCAGCAGAGGCGGGATCTACAACGTCCTGACTTTC	CATSRGGIYNVLTF
TRBV11-2	.	.	TRBJ2-5	TGTGCCAGCAGCTCCGGGATTTGGGGAGAGACCCAGTACTTC	CASSSGIWGETQYF
TRBV7-7	.	TRBD2	TRBJ2-5	TGTGCTAGCAGCACCGGGACTAGCGGCGGGGAGACCCAGTACTTC	CASSTGTSGGETQYF
TRBV9	once	.	TRBJ1-1	TGTGCCAGCAGCGCATGGAAAAGCGGGACGAACACTGAAGCTTTCTTT	CASSAWKSGTNTEAFF
TRBV2	.	TRBD1	TRBJ1-1	TGTGCCATCCACCGGGACAGGAACACTGAAGCTTTCTTT	CAIHRDRNTEAFF
TRBV4-3	.	.	TRBJ1-3	TGCGCCAGCAGCCAAGTGGGCGGGGGAGTAAGTAACACCATATATTTT	CASSQVGGGVSNTIYF
TRBV11-3	.	TRBD2	TRBJ2-5	TGTGCCAGCAGCTTAGTGACTAGCGGGCAACAAGAGACCCAGTACTTC	CASSLVTSGQQETQYF
TRBV6-1	.	.	TRBJ2-3	TGTGCCAGCAGTGAATTTCCCGCGGAACAGGCGGGCACAGATACGCAGTATTTT	CASSEFPAEQAGTDTQYF
TRBV6-6	.	.	TRBJ1-1	TGTGCCAGCAGTTACGGACAGTCTGAAGCTTTCTTT	CASSYGQSEAFF
TRBV30	.	TRBD2	TRBJ2-2	TGTGCCTGGGGGAAAGCGAGCGGGAGGGCCGGGGAGCTGTTTTTT	CAWGKASGRAGELFF
TRBV7-9	.	.	TRBJ1-5	TGTTCCAGCAGCTTAGATGAGGGATCCAATCAGCCCCAGCATTTT	CSSSLDEGSNQPQHF
TRBV5-1	.	.	TRBJ2-7	TGCGCCAGCAAACAGGGCAGCTCCTACGAGCAGTACTTC	CASKQGSSYEQYF
TRBV19	.	TRBD2	TRBJ2-7	TGTGCCAGTAGTTTAGCGGGAGCCTACGAGCAGTACTTC	CASSLAGAYEQYF
TRBV6-1	.	TRBD2	TRBJ2-7	TGTGCCAGCAGTATTCCCTTACGGGGGGCCTACGAGCAGTACTTC	CASSIPLRGAYEQYF
TRBV4-2	.	.	TRBJ1-5	TGTGCCAGCAGCCAAGCACTCAAAAGCCAGCCCCAGCATTTT	CASSQALKSQPQHF
TRBV7-9	.	.	TRBJ2-7	TGTGCCAGCAGCCACAGGACCTACGAGCAGTACTTC	CASSHRTYEQYF
TRBV9	.	.	TRBJ1-4	TGTGCCAGCAGCGTACCGGGGGACGAAAAACTGTTTTTT	CASSVPGDEKLFF
TRBV4-3	once	TRBD1	TRBJ1-1	TGCGCCAGCAGCCAAGCAACTAGGGGGCTGTCTGAAGCTTTCTTT	CASSQATRGLSEAFF
TRBV13	.	TRBD2	TRBJ2-1	TGTGCCAGCAGCTGGGGACAGGGTAGTCCCCTTTTGGGTAGCGGGAGGGCCAATGAGCAGTTCTTC	CASSWGQGSPLLGSGRANEQFF
TRBV5-1	.	.	TRBJ1-4	TGCGCCAGCAGCGCCGGGGGTATATGGGGTGAAAAACTGTTTTTT	CASSAGGIWGEKLFF
TRBV6-5	.	.	TRBJ1-3	TGTGCCAGCAGTTACGGGGGGAGCTCTGGAAACACCATATATTTT	CASSYGGSSGNTIYF
TRBV7-2	.	TRBD2	TRBJ2-1	TGTGCCAGCAGCCCTAGAGTAGCGGGAGATCCCTACAATGAGCAGTTCTTC	CASSPRVAGDPYNEQFF
TRBV28	.	.	TRBJ1-2	TGTGCCAGCAGAGTCTCAGGGTTCGGCTATGGCTACACCTTC	CASRVSGFGYGYTF
TRBV5-6	.	TRBD1	TRBJ2-5	TGTGCCAGCAGCAACCCAGGACAGGGGGTTGGGGAGACCCAGTACTTC	CASSNPGQGVGETQYF